This T cell receptor (beta chain) appears in the sequencing data of a study of CD8+ T cells in alopecia areata. Points from the study as a whole: Relative to mice, TCR sharing across patients was less clear, a difference possibly HLA-related.

cDNA serving as the sequencing template came from extracted, reverse transcribed RNA. The assay was immunoSEQ multiplex PCR, and TCRdb's table has in-frame clones only and misses some. Of some 120,000 clones in the sample, approximately 57% were seen once. V gave up 2 bases and J gave up 5 bases, with 12 bases separating them. The CDR3 sequence is 15 residues long. Germline CDR1 SEHNR, CDR2 FQNEAQ (reference sequence). Of note for this clone: The antigen remains undetermined.

Treatment noted: oral pan-JAK inhibitor, 5-10 mg twice daily. The genes are TRBV7-9 and TRBJ1-4; D unresolved. This specimen was CD4+ T cells sorted from blood, taken at week 4, from a patient treated with tofacitinib. This sequence was found in a human donor with alopecia areata. CDR3: CASSLSWISNEKLFF. The DNA of the CDR3 is TGTGCCAGCAGCTTATCATGGATATCAAATGAAAAACTGTTTTTT. Variable domain in full (rest from reference TRBV7-9 and TRBJ1-4): DTGVSQNPRHKITKRGQNVTFRCDPISEHNRLYWYRQTLGQGPEFLTYFQNEAQLEKSRLLSDRFSAERPKGSFSTLEIQRTEQGDSAMYLCASSLSWISNEKLFFGSGTQLSVL.